The 21 T cell receptor beta chains listed next were all sequenced from one sample in a study of patients and donors after allogeneic stem cell transplantation. TCRdb processed the RT-PCR reads anew with MiXCR; each CDR3 protein has one entry. The sample lists under 200,000 distinct CDR3 sequences; 30% were seen once. The material sequenced was blood, either unsorted or a sorted T cell fraction (not recorded which). The receptors were sampled from a human donor who was either an allogeneic HSCT recipient or a stem cell or donor lymphocyte infusion donor (not recorded which). It is not recorded whose cells these are; they may come from a transplant donor.

This clonotype was recorded only once. The chain has TRBV5-1 and TRBJ2-1; 7 nucleotides align to TRBD1. V shed 4 bases and J 4 bases; nucleotides not matched to a gene: 2. Per germline, CDR1 SGHRS and CDR2 YFSETQ. The CDR3 contains 13 residues. CDR3 amino acids: CASSGTAYNEQFF. In nucleotides, the CDR3 is TGCGCCAGCAGCGGGACAGCTTACAATGAGCAGTTCTTC.

The chain is built from TRBV29-1 and TRBJ2-1, with TRBD2 identical over 9 bases. CDR3 length equals 12 residues. J was trimmed by 15 bases and V by 7 bases; bases with no gene match: 13. Germline V gene data show CDR1 as SQVTM and CDR2 as ANQGSEA. The CDR3 nucleotides read TGCAGCGCCGGGACTAGCTCGTTGAATCGGTTCTTC. It specifies CSAGTSSLNRFF.

Concerning this clonotype: This may arise from a read error, as a much more abundant clone is one base away. The V gene is TRBV6-6, the J gene TRBJ1-1, with D uncertain. This CDR3 has 13 residues. Germline CDR1 and CDR2: MNHNY and SVGAGI (reference sequence). Trimming took 0 bases from V and 0 from J, leaving 2 bases between them. DNA of the CDR3: TGTGCCAGCAGTTACTCGATGAACACTGAAGCTTTCTTT. This sequence encodes CASSYSMNTEAFF.

This clonotype occurred many times. V gene TRBV11-2 combines with J gene TRBJ1-2; D perhaps matches TRBD1 (5 bases). Looked up from germline, CDR1 is SGHAT and CDR2 is FQNNGV. This CDR3 has 15 residues. The germline V and J ends were trimmed by 0 bases and 4 bases, with 12 bases remaining between them. CDR3 bases: TGTGCCAGCAGCTTAGATCTAAGAGGGGTCTATGGCTACACCTTC. Its translation: CASSLDLRGVYGYTF.

This clonotype was seen a handful of times. The chain employs TRBV4-3 and TRBJ1-1, with TRBD1 as a possible D gene (5 bases). The V end was cut by 4 bases, the J end by 8 bases, with 20 bases between. Germline V gene lookup returns CDR1 LGHNA and CDR2 YSLEER. The length of the CDR3 is 15 residues. The CDR3 DNA sequence: TGCGCCAGCAGCCCTTTTCCACAAACGGGGGGAGAAGCTTTCTTT. Translation gives CASSPFPQTGGEAFF.

The chain links TRBV9 to TRBJ2-3; D may be TRBD2 (5 bases). The CDR3 spans 14 residues. Germline V gene lookup returns CDR1 SGDLS and CDR2 YYNGEE. The V end lost 4 bases, the J end lost 1 base, and 10 bases lay between the germline ends. CDR3: CASSPFGGTDTQYF. The CDR3 DNA is TGTGCCAGCAGCCCTTTCGGGGGCACAGATACGCAGTATTTT.

This chain links TRBV20-1 with TRBJ2-1; 11 nucleotides line up with TRBD2. The CDR3 sequence is 19 residues long. Germline V gives CDR1 DFQATT, CDR2 SNEGSKA (reference sequence). J lost 1 base, V lost 1 base, and 12 bases had no gene match. The CDR3 DNA sequence: TGCAGTGCTAGAGCAGCGGGACTAGCGGCCGTAATTTCCTACAATGAGCAGTTCTTC. Its protein is CSARAAGLAAVISYNEQFF.

V usage is TRBV15 and J usage is TRBJ2-5, with TRBD2 as a possible D gene (6 bases). Trimming pared 1 base from V and 2 bases from J, leaving 11 bases between. The germline V gene has CDR1 LNHNV and CDR2 YYDKDF (reference sequence). The CDR3 extends over 15 amino acids. The CDR3 DNA is TGTGCCACCAGCAGAGTTGCCGGGAGACAAGAGACCCAGTACTTC. Encoded protein: CATSRVAGRQETQYF.

This clonotype appeared many times. The genes are TRBV27 and TRBJ1-2; D gene uncertain. The CDR3 sequence is 14 residues long. Trimming removed 5 bases at V and 7 bases at J, with 17 bases between. Germline CDR1 is MNHEY and CDR2 is SMNVEV (reference sequence). The CDR3 DNA follows: TGTGCCAGCAGTCAAACTAAATTGAGAGGTGGCTACACCTTC. It is translated as CASSQTKLRGGYTF.

This clonotype appeared a few times. The J gene is TRBJ2-7, the V gene TRBV5-1, with unresolved D. The germline gives CDR1 SGHRS, CDR2 YFSETQ. With 4 bases removed from V and 3 bases from J, the gap between germline ends came to 14 bases. CDR3 length: 14 residues. The CDR3 DNA sequence: TGCGCCAGCAGCCACGACTGGACCTTCTACGAGCAGTACTTC. Protein: CASSHDWTFYEQYF.

The chain uses TRBV6-5 and TRBJ2-1; TRBD2 matches 14 bases. The CDR3 totals 17 residues. J lost 9 bases, V lost 1 base, and 8 bases had no gene match. Per the germline V gene, CDR1 is MNHEY and CDR2 is SVGAGI. CDR3 protein: CASSYLSGLAGETEQFF. CDR3 bases: TGTGCCAGCAGTTACTTGTCGGGACTAGCGGGAGAAACTGAGCAGTTCTTC.

This clonotype was observed a handful of times. This chain connects TRBV28 to TRBJ1-6; no definite D call. CDR1 and CDR2 (germline): MDHEN, SYDVKM. This CDR3 has 15 residues. Deletions cut 2 bases from V and 2 bases from J, with 7 bases between. CDR3 DNA sequence: TGTGCCAGCAGTTTAGCGGGAACCTATAATTCACCCCTCCACTTT. This sequence encodes CASSLAGTYNSPLHF.

The chain joins TRBV7-9 to TRBJ1-6, with D unresolved. Trimming removed 1 base from V and 5 bases from J, with 6 bases in between. CDR3 length: 14 residues. The V gene's germline CDR1 is SEHNR and CDR2 FQNEAQ (reference sequence). DNA of the CDR3: TGTGCCAGCAGCTTAGGTGATCATAATTCACCCCTCCACTTT. Translation: CASSLGDHNSPLHF.

This chain uses TRBV5-1 with TRBJ2-1; D is perhaps TRBD2 (7 bases). Looked up from germline, CDR1 is SGHRS and CDR2 is YFSETQ. The V end was cut by 2 bases, the J end by 2 bases, with 11 bases between. This CDR3 spans 15 amino acids. The CDR3 spells CASSFQGTTYNEQFF. CDR3 sequence (DNA): TGCGCCAGCAGCTTTCAGGGGACTACCTACAATGAGCAGTTCTTC.

This rearrangement joins TRBV20-1 to TRBJ2-1; 10 bases align to TRBD2. CDR3 size: 13 residues. Trimming cost V 5 bases and J 5 bases; bases outside gene matches: 3. Germline V gene lookup returns CDR1 DFQATT and CDR2 SNEGSKA (reference sequence). CDR3 protein: CSAPLAGNNEQFF. CDR3 DNA: TGCAGTGCTCCACTAGCGGGGAACAATGAGCAGTTCTTC.

This chain uses TRBV27 with TRBJ2-7; TRBD1 agrees at 8 bases. CDR1 and CDR2 (germline): MNHEY, SMNVEV (reference sequence). CDR3 size: 14 residues. The ends lost 3 bases at V and 5 bases at J; junction bases unmatched: 6. CDR3 amino acids: CASSLETGADEQYF. The CDR3 DNA reads as TGTGCCAGCAGTTTGGAGACAGGGGCCGACGAGCAGTACTTC.

This clonotype was observed a few times. V usage is TRBV5-1 and J usage is TRBJ1-1, with 7 bases identical to TRBD1. Germline loops: CDR1 SGHRS, CDR2 YFSETQ. The CDR3 spans 14 residues. Unmatched junction bases numbered 5, after V lost 4 bases and J lost 2 bases. This chain's CDR3 is CASSPYRGNTEAFF. In nucleotides, the CDR3 is TGCGCCAGCAGCCCCTACAGGGGAAACACTGAAGCTTTCTTT.

In this sample, this clonotype turned up many times. This rearrangement joins TRBV5-1 to TRBJ1-5; D remains unclear. The V gene lost 0 bases and the J gene lost 3 bases, with 10 bases spanning the gap. Germline CDR1 reads SGHRS; CDR2 reads YFSETQ. The CDR3 sequence is 15 residues long. This CDR3 is CASSLDGWVNQPQHF. The CDR3 DNA follows: TGCGCCAGCAGCTTGGACGGGTGGGTCAATCAGCCCCAGCATTTT.

This clonotype was detected only a few times. This chain connects TRBV20-1 to TRBJ1-5; weak D call: TRBD1 (6 bases). The CDR3 is made up of 13 amino acids. Trimming removed 6 bases from V and 5 bases from J, with 14 bases in between. CDR1 DFQATT and CDR2 SNEGSKA come from the germline V gene (reference sequence). The CDR3: CSARRDIHQPQHF. The DNA of the CDR3 is TGCAGTGCGCGCCGGGACATCCATCAGCCCCAGCATTTT.

This clonotype turned up a few times. The genes are TRBV4-3 and TRBJ2-1; TRBD2 agrees at 7 bases. With V trimmed by 3 bases and J by 3 bases, 8 bases remained unmatched. The germline V gene encodes CDR1 LGHNA and CDR2 YSLEER. The CDR3 has 16 residues. In DNA, the CDR3 is TGCGCCAGCAGCCATAATAGCGGGCCCGACTACAATGAGCAGTTCTTC. Translated: CASSHNSGPDYNEQFF.

This clonotype was found many times. The chain has TRBV5-1 and TRBJ1-1, with D unresolved. The CDR3 covers 13 residues. The germline V gene has CDR1 SGHRS and CDR2 YFSETQ. V was trimmed by 1 base and J by 1 base, leaving 5 bases between them. CDR3 DNA: TGCGCCAGCAGCTTGAACACGAACACTGAAGCTTTCTTT. It is translated as CASSLNTNTEAFF.